The clone carrying this T cell receptor beta chain was found many times. Researchers amplified the TCR beta CDR3 regions from RNA transcripts. A first-round RT-PCR of the TCR CDR3 used the HTBI primer set. TCRdb recomputed calls from the multiplex PCR reads with MiXCR, one row per CDR3 protein. This table holds around 300,000 distinct CDR3 sequences, less than 30% found once. These data originate in a study of T cells in Graves' hyperthyroidism and ophthalmopathy. Germline values: CDR1 LNHDA, CDR2 SQIVND (reference sequence). The CDR3 is 15 residues long. The ends were cut back, 5 bases at V and 5 bases at J, with 19 bases in the middle.

The sequencing sample was made of blood. This chain links TRBV19 with TRBJ2-7, with D possibly being TRBD1 (6 bases). This sequence originates from a man aged 35 to 55 with Graves' hyperthyroidism that later progressed to Graves' ophthalmopathy. CDR3 protein: CASSDEATGTNEQYF. The CDR3 DNA reads TGTGCCAGTAGTGACGAAGCCACCGGGACAAACGAGCAGTACTTC.